The 7 T cell receptor beta chains below all came from one sample that was sequenced in a study of sequential checkpoint blockade in melanoma. Treatment here: randomized to nivolumab then ipilimumab (arm A) or the reverse (arm B). Generated by immunoSEQ multiplex PCR, the TCRdb table keeps only in-frame clones and is missing some. Among 9,000 to 15,000 clones listed, about 86% were seen once. The sample in question was CD8+ T cells sorted from blood (inferred from file names), obtained from a patient given nivolumab and ipilimumab in sequence. These receptors all come from a human donor with melanoma.

The genes are TRBV19 and TRBJ2-3; D is perhaps TRBD1 (5 bases). This CDR3 spans 14 amino acids. Germline loops: CDR1 LNHDA, CDR2 SQIVND (reference sequence). The V and J ends lost 6 bases and 7 bases respectively, with 17 bases between them. CDR3 sequence: CASSMGLGDYTQYF. The CDR3 nucleotides read TGTGCCAGTAGCATGGGGCTGGGTGATTATACGCAGTATTTT. Based on the CDR3 plus reference TRBV19 and TRBJ2-3, the full variable domain is DGGITQSPKYLFRKEGQNVTLSCEQNLNHDAMYWYRQDPGQGLRLIYYSQIVNDFQKGDIAEGYSVSREKKESFPLTVTSAQKNPTAFYLCASSMGLGDYTQYFGPGTRLTVL.

This chain links TRBV28 with TRBJ2-7; possible D gene TRBD2, 5 bases. The V end lost 3 bases, the J end lost 6 bases, and 12 bases lay between the germline ends. The CDR3 loop spans 13 amino acids. Germline V gene data show CDR1 as MDHEN and CDR2 as SYDVKM. The CDR3 loop is CASSFSLRGEQYF. CDR3 sequence (DNA): TGTGCCAGCAGTTTCAGCCTCCGGGGCGAGCAGTACTTC.

This clone was counted between two and nine times. V and J are TRBV7-9 and TRBJ2-7; 8 positions match TRBD1. The germline CDR1 and CDR2 sequences are SEHNR and FQNEAQ (reference sequence). The CDR3 covers 13 residues. Trimming removed 4 bases from V and 7 bases from J; junction bases left unmatched: 6. CDR3 sequence: CASSSTGGREQYF. CDR3 sequence (DNA): TGTGCCAGCAGCTCCACAGGGGGTCGGGAGCAGTACTTC.

This clone qualifies as medium-sized. The chain joins TRBV4-3 to TRBJ1-2; perhaps TRBD1 as D (5 bases). Trimming shortened V by 0 bases and J by 4 bases, and 15 bases separated the two germline ends. This CDR3 spans 16 amino acids. Germline CDR1 is LGHNA and CDR2 is YSLEER. The CDR3 protein is CASSQDASGVGYGYTF. The CDR3 bases are TGCGCCAGCAGCCAAGATGCCTCGGGGGTGGGCTATGGCTACACCTTC.

This chain connects TRBV14 to TRBJ2-3, with TRBD2 as a possible D gene (7 bases). This CDR3 is 16 amino acids long. CDR1 SGHDN and CDR2 FVKESK come from the germline V gene. Trimming removed 0 bases from V and 3 bases from J, with 13 bases in between. Here the CDR3 reads CASSQEGGGLTDTQYF. DNA for the CDR3: TGTGCCAGCAGCCAAGAGGGGGGGGGCCTTACAGATACGCAGTATTTT.

This chain uses TRBV6-4 with TRBJ2-6; D is unresolved. The CDR3 extends over 15 amino acids. The V end lost 0 bases, the J end lost 7 bases, and 10 bases lay between the germline ends. Germline V CDR1 and CDR2: MRHNA, SNTAGT. The CDR3 spells CASSDSAASANVLTF. The DNA for the CDR3 is TGTGCCAGCAGTGACTCCGCGGCTTCTGCCAACGTCCTGACTTTC.

Comment on this clone: An end of the junction does not agree with germline; a read error may underlie this. This chain uses TRBV7-7 with TRBJ2-3, with a tentative D call TRBD1 (6 bases). The CDR3 is made up of 16 amino acids. Germline CDR1 SSHAT, CDR2 FNYEAQ (reference sequence). The CDR3 sequence: CASSSTIGGGTDTQYF. The CDR3 nucleotides read TGTGCTAGCAGCTCTACGATAGGGGGTGGAACAGATACGCAGTATTTT.